This T cell receptor beta chain comes out of a study of blood T cell repertoires in COVID-19 (dated by TCRdb to 2019 to 2021). At the level of the whole study: Samples from collaborators originated in the United States, Italy and Spain and spanned both the acute and convalescent phases of COVID-19. The prospective study material was composed of cDNA or gDNA derived from T cells, B-cell-depleted T cells, or PBMCs. Subjects who had been exposed to COVID-19, were actively infected with it, or had recovered from it provided the deeply sampled blood TCRbeta repertoires that made up the dataset. The repertoires were made available in a free public database intended to serve as a resource for research on the immune response to SARS-CoV-2. Samples came from the ongoing ImmuneRACE study (first 160 participants) plus 1,254 subjects from 6 global collaborators. The sample metadata nearly always contained a de-identified subject ID, COVID-19 status, age in years and sex. Where available, HLA class I and class II types were taken from metadata supplied by the sample provider and were not determined by assay-based typing. Overall study outcomes, separate from this receptor: Clinical and demographic metadata were provided uncurated, with the amount varying by source and participant.

Each collaborating institution followed its own protocols to collect whole blood in K2EDTA tubes. Collaborator samples were shipped for TCRbeta analysis as frozen whole blood, isolated PBMCs, or DNA extracted from either sample type. On this clone itself: The antigen this receptor binds is unknown. Base qualities are missing; no much larger clone stands one base away.

The immunoSEQ Assay, a bias-controlled multiplex PCR, was used to amplify TCRbeta CDR3 regions from genomic DNA. Per the authors' processing: Nucleated cell counts per sample were estimated from amplification of reference gene primers within the assay. To quantify the absolute abundance of each unique TCRbeta CDR3 rearrangement, sequence reads were collapsed and filtered. For each sample, productive Simpson clonality was calculated as the square root of Simpson's diversity index across productive rearrangements. TCRdb provides this immuneACCESS table in a form limited to in-frame rearrangements. Some clones are lacking; in checked studies, under half of them reflect an unresolved V gene, and why the rest are absent is not known. V and J calls and clone size are given by that table; D and trimming were obtained from the DNA. For this sample the table gives fewer than 100,000 clones, of which 87% were detected only once. The top ten clones comprise around 7.4% of the sample.

A distance of 11 bases separates the germline ends of V and J, which lose 9 bases and 0 bases respectively. The CDR3 starts with the cysteine, ends with the phenylalanine, and has 13 residues. Just CDR3 DNA is preserved here, 39 bases in frame from base 1. CDR1 and CDR2, looked up from the germline V gene (reference sequence), are SEHNR and FQNEAQ. The V and J genes are TRBV7-9 and TRBJ1-1; a tentative D call is TRBD1 (6 bases match). The origin of this receptor is a human donor with acute or convalescent COVID-19. The donor label of this sample is uncertain. Sample: peripheral blood. CDR3 protein: CASTGPMNTEAFF. The base sequence is TGTGCCAGTACAGGGCCTATGAACACTGAAGCTTTCTTT. The variable domain in full, with residues beyond the CDR3 obtained from the reference TRBV7-9 and TRBJ1-1 genes, is DTGVSQNPRHKITKRGQNVTFRCDPISEHNRLYWYRQTLGQGPEFLTYFQNEAQLEKSRLLSDRFSAERPKGSFSTLEIQRTEQGDSAMYLCASTGPMNTEAFFGQGTRLTVV.